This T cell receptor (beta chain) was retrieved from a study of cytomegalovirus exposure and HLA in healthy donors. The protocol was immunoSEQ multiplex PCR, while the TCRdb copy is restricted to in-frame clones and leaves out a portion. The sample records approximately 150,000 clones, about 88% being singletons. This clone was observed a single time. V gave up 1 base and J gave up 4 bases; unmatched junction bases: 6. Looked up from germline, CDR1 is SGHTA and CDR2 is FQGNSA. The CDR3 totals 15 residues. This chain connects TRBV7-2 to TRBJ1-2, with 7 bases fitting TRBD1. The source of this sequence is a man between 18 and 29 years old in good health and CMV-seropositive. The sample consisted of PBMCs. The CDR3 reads CASSLVGTAIYGYTF. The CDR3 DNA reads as TGTGCCAGCAGCTTAGTGGGGACAGCTATCTATGGCTACACCTTC.